The source of this T cell receptor beta chain is a study of CD8 T cells in ankylosing spondylitis. Study-level points and caveats: Clones linked to disease, bearing a CD8+ phenotype, were relatively rare in peripheral blood. Reportedly, disease-linked clones are significantly enriched in ankylosing spondylitis patients' matched synovial fluid. A motif in TCR beta, a set of 8 or 9 highly homologous variants, appeared characteristic of ankylosing spondylitis blood. A number of the motif variants had already been described in reactive arthritis synovial fluid and blood.

Ten or more counts support this clonotype. The antigen remains unidentified. Preparation of TCR beta libraries was done by quantitative 5'-RACE with molecular barcodes. TCRdb fed the 5' RACE reads into MiXCR, producing one record per CDR3 protein. This table has roughly 350,000 distinct CDR3 sequences, roughly 8% appearing once. Trimming left V 1 base short and J 7 bases short, with 11 bases between. The CDR3 consists of 13 residues. Germline CDR1 and CDR2: LGHNT and FRNRAP. The TCR sequence derives from a male donor with ankylosing spondylitis. The chain joins TRBV12-5 to TRBJ2-7; unclear D gene. Specimen: blood, either unsorted or a sorted T cell fraction (not recorded which). CDR3 in DNA: TGTGCTAGTGGTTTGGACACGTCGAGGGAGCAGTACTTC. This codes for CASGLDTSREQYF.